The source of this T cell receptor (beta chain) is a study of a mutant IDH1 vaccine in newly diagnosed glioma. At the level of the study: There were eight vaccinations for patients, given in weeks 1, 3, 5, 7, 11, 15, 19 and 23. Treated individuals were about 60% male and approximately 38% female, averaging about 40 years of age. Earlier care involved radiotherapy, temozolomide, or both, and the majority received both. Study results and caveats: Immune responses arising from the vaccine appeared in just under 95% of patients.

In regard to this clone: Its target is unknown.

The assay was immunoSEQ multiplex PCR, and TCRdb's table has in-frame clones only and misses some. Here the sample spans tens of thousands of clones, roughly 82% being singletons. Indicated time point: week 5, during vaccination. The vaccine gave 300 ug of a 20-mer mutant IDH1 peptide subcutaneously per dose. The CDR3 runs 15 residues. Germline CDR1 MNHEY, CDR2 SVGAGI. The source was PBMCs, collected from a glioma patient whose treatment included an IDH1 peptide vaccine. V is TRBV6-5 and J is TRBJ2-5; the D is unclear. The end of the DNA fits TRBJ2-7 better, so the J call may be wrong. This TCR came from a woman aged 18-29 years with glioma. Some clones in this sample may be carry-over from other donors' samples. The CDR3 DNA reads as TGTGCCAGCAGTTCCGTAGACGGCAGCTCCTACGAGCAGTACTTC. Protein sequence: CASSSVDGSSYEQYF.